One sample yielded the 17 T cell receptor beta chains listed below, sequenced in a study of follicular helper T cells after annual influenza vaccination. Time point given: 2014-2015 season, 7 days after vaccination. The assay was immunoSEQ multiplex PCR, and TCRdb's table has in-frame clones only and misses some. The sample carries some 15,000 clones, 84% recorded once. The specimen comprised CXCR5+ CD38- circulating T follicular helper cells from blood, sampled 7 days after influenza vaccination. Sample subset: circulating Tfh, non-naive CD4+CXCR5+PD-1+ (ICOS+CD38+ or ICOS-CD38-). Receptors originate from an adult who received the influenza vaccine.

The rearrangement links TRBV5-1 to TRBJ2-7; TRBD2 might be the D (5 bases). The CDR3 runs 16 residues. Trimming left V 4 bases short and J 6 bases short, with 23 bases between. Germline V CDR1 and CDR2: SGHRS, YFSETQ. CDR3 sequence reads: CASSPGVGDAIGEQYF. For the CDR3, the DNA is TGCGCCAGCAGCCCCGGGGTTGGAGATGCAATTGGCGAGCAGTACTTC.

The chain joins TRBV19 to TRBJ2-7; 9 bases line up with TRBD1. Losses at the gene ends were 5 bases for V and 4 bases for J; bases not matched to a gene: 9. This CDR3 comprises 15 residues. Germline assignment: CDR1 LNHDA and CDR2 SQIVND (reference sequence). CDR3 sequence reads: CASSLQGATMYEQYF. In nucleotides, the CDR3 is TGTGCCAGTAGTTTACAGGGGGCGACGATGTACGAGCAGTACTTC.

This clone was counted between two and nine times. J is TRBJ2-3 and V is TRBV18, with 8 positions matching TRBD2. The V segment lost 2 bases and the J segment 4 bases; nucleotides outside the gene matches: 5. CDR1 is KGHSH, CDR2 LQKENI, per germline. The length of the CDR3 is 15 residues. The CDR3 nucleotides are TGTGCCAGCTCACCATCAGCGGGAGTGGCAGATACGCAGTATTTT. It encodes CASSPSAGVADTQYF.

V gene TRBV6-5 combines with J gene TRBJ2-1, with a tentative D call TRBD1 (5 bases). In germline, CDR1 is MNHEY, CDR2 SVGAGI. The ends were cut back, 10 bases at V and 10 bases at J, with 17 bases in the middle. The CDR3 has 12 residues. CDR3 amino acids: CATQMGPSEQFF. In DNA, the CDR3 is TGTGCCACCCAAATGGGGCCCTCCGAGCAGTTCTTC.

This clone was observed a handful of times. The chain has TRBV15 and TRBJ2-7, with 9 bases that match TRBD1. The CDR3 is 15 amino acids. V shed 1 base, J shed 3 bases, and the junction held 4 bases outside the gene matches. Per the germline V gene, CDR1 is LNHNV and CDR2 is YYDKDF (reference sequence). The CDR3 loop is CATSRVTGGVYEQYF. CDR3 in DNA: TGTGCCACCAGCAGAGTGACAGGGGGTGTCTACGAGCAGTACTTC. The full variable domain, its missing parts supplied by reference TRBV15 and TRBJ2-7, is DAMVIQNPRYQVTQFGKPVTLSCSQTLNHNVMYWYQQKSSQAPKLLFHYYDKDFNNEADTPDNFQSRRPNTSFCFLDIRSPGLGDTAMYLCATSRVTGGVYEQYFGPGTRLTVT.

The rearrangement links TRBV29-1 to TRBJ2-5, with D perhaps matching TRBD1 (5 bases). Trimming took 7 bases from V and 4 from J, leaving 16 bases between them. Germline V gene data show CDR1 as SQVTM and CDR2 as ANQGSEA. This CDR3 is 13 amino acids long. As DNA, the CDR3 is TGCAGCGCTGCCAGGGTTAGTGGAGAGACCCAGTACTTC. Its translation is CSAARVSGETQYF.

This chain connects TRBV2 to TRBJ2-7, with 9 bases lining up with TRBD1. After removal of 6 bases from V and 3 bases from J, the junction contained 6 bases not matched to a gene. Germline CDR1 and CDR2: SNHLY and FYNNEI. CDR3 length: 14 amino acids. CDR3 region: CASSDRGGDYEQYF. The CDR3 DNA reads TGTGCCAGCAGCGACAGGGGGGGAGACTACGAGCAGTACTTC.

The V call is TRBV6-1, the J call TRBJ1-5, with 7 bases lining up with TRBD1. CDR1 and CDR2 (germline): MNHNS, SASEGT. There are 14 residues in the CDR3. Trimming took 10 bases from V and 2 from J; bases not matched to a gene: 8. The CDR3 region has the DNA TGTGCCACTAAACAGGGGCGAGGCAATCAGCCCCAGCATTTT. It is translated as CATKQGRGNQPQHF.

V and J are TRBV19 and TRBJ1-1, with D uncertain. The germline V and J ends were trimmed by 6 bases and 0 bases, with 14 bases remaining between them. Germline CDR1 and CDR2: LNHDA and SQIVND (reference sequence). The CDR3 totals 15 residues. DNA for the CDR3: TGTGCCAGTAGGGAGAAAGGTATGATGAACACTGAAGCTTTCTTT. This sequence encodes CASREKGMMNTEAFF.

This chain joins TRBV29-1 and TRBJ1-2; D not certain. V was clipped by 4 bases and J by 2 bases, with 8 bases between them. Germline CDR1 reads SQVTM; CDR2 reads ANQGSEA. This CDR3 contains 12 residues. Here the CDR3 reads CSVVEGNYGYTF. CDR3 DNA sequence: TGCAGCGTTGTTGAGGGCAACTATGGCTACACCTTC.

In its sample, this clone is medium-sized. This sequence joins TRBV14 and TRBJ1-3, with 7 bases aligning to TRBD1. CDR3 length: 15 residues. The germline V gene has CDR1 SGHDN and CDR2 FVKESK. With 4 bases clipped from V and 0 bases from J, the junction kept 3 bases outside the gene matches. This chain's CDR3 is CASSPWDSSGNTIYF. The DNA for the CDR3 is TGTGCCAGCAGCCCATGGGACAGCTCTGGAAACACCATATATTTT.

V and J are TRBV11-3 and TRBJ2-1, with TRBD2 matching 7 bases. This CDR3 contains 15 residues. Germline-derived CDR1 and CDR2 are SGHNT and YENEEA. V shed 1 base and J 4 bases; nucleotides not matched to a gene: 4. CDR3 in amino acids: CASSLGLAVYNEQFF. The CDR3 DNA reads as TGTGCCAGCAGCTTAGGGCTAGCGGTATACAATGAGCAGTTCTTC. Looking up the rest from reference TRBV11-3 and TRBJ2-1 gives the full variable domain: EAGVVQSPRYKIIEKKQPVAFWCNPISGHNTLYWYLQNLGQGPELLIRYENEEAVDDSQLPKDRFSAERLKGVDSTLKIQPAELGDSAVYLCASSLGLAVYNEQFFGPGTRLTVL.

The V call is TRBV6-1, the J call TRBJ2-7; a possible D gene is TRBD1 (6 bases). There are 15 residues in the CDR3. V gave up 2 bases and J gave up 5 bases, with 16 bases separating them. Germline CDR1 is MNHNS and CDR2 is SASEGT. The CDR3 protein is CASSESVQGGHEQYF. Here the CDR3 DNA reads TGTGCCAGCAGTGAAAGTGTACAGGGCGGACACGAGCAGTACTTC.

The chain combines TRBV4-1 with TRBJ2-3; 8 nucleotides line up with TRBD1. Germline V lookup: CDR1 MGHRA, CDR2 YSYEKL. Trimming cost V 4 bases and J 2 bases; bases outside gene matches: 8. This CDR3 is 16 amino acids long. As DNA, the CDR3 is TGCGCCAGCAGCCGCGGACAGGGCGACATCACAGATACGCAGTATTTT. Translating it yields CASSRGQGDITDTQYF.

The chain couples TRBV5-1 to TRBJ2-7; TRBD2 agrees at 9 bases. The CDR3 covers 14 residues. Trimming at V came to 2 bases and at J to 3 bases, leaving 3 bases not matched to a gene. Germline assignment: CDR1 SGHRS and CDR2 YFSETQ. The CDR3 DNA reads TGCGCCAGCAGCTTCCTTAGCGGGAGCTACGAGCAGTACTTC. This encodes CASSFLSGSYEQYF.

In DNA form, the CDR3 reads TGTGCCAGCAGCTTGGGTAGCAGGGTCTACGAGCAGTACTTC. The encoded protein is CASSLGSRVYEQYF. The rearrangement joins TRBV5-4 to TRBJ2-7; tentatively, D is TRBD1 (5 bases). CDR1 is SGHNT, CDR2 YYREEE, per germline (reference sequence). CDR3 length: 14 amino acids. Trimming shortened V by 0 bases and J by 3 bases, and 10 bases separated the two germline ends.

The chain uses TRBV5-1 and TRBJ2-7; D possibly corresponds to TRBD2 (7 bases). The CDR3 consists of 13 residues. The germline CDR1 and CDR2 sequences are SGHRS and YFSETQ. V shed 4 bases and J shed 1 base, with 9 bases lying between them. This CDR3 is CASSRGGSYEQYF. In DNA, the CDR3 is TGCGCCAGCAGCAGGGGGGGGTCCTACGAGCAGTACTTC. The full variable domain, its missing parts supplied by reference TRBV5-1 and TRBJ2-7, is KAGVTQTPRYLIKTRGQQVTLSCSPISGHRSVSWYQQTPGQGLQFLFEYFSETQRNKGNFPGRFSGRQFSNSRSEMNVSTLELGDSALYLCASSRGGSYEQYFGPGTRLTVT.